These 30 T cell receptor beta chains share one sample of origin, sequenced in a study of naive and memory T cell subsets. Broader study findings: Naive repertoires, especially CD8, held a few larger clonotypes, possibly memory cells re-expressing CD45RA.

Two oligonucleotides, mixed equimolar, formed the beta constant-region primer covering TRBC1 and TRBC2. Nested alpha and beta constant-region primers with the SP2 primer drove four PCR rounds on ligated cDNA. TCRdb recomputed calls from the UMI-ligation and nested PCR reads with MiXCR, one row per CDR3 protein. Of about 90,000 distinct CDR3 sequences listed, about 11% are singletons. No antigen has been identified for these receptors. The specimen sequenced was naive CD4+ T cells from blood. Receptor source: a human donor in good health.

The rearrangement links TRBV20-1 to TRBJ1-5; TRBD1 matches 10 bases. V lost 0 bases and J lost 7; bases outside the gene matches: 6. Germline CDR1 is DFQATT and CDR2 is SNEGSKA (reference sequence). This CDR3 spans 15 amino acids. This CDR3 reads CSARETTGGSQPQHF. DNA of the CDR3: TGCAGTGCTAGAGAGACGACAGGGGGCAGCCAGCCCCAGCATTTT.

This clonotype was seen a few times. V and J are TRBV20-1 and TRBJ2-1; 8 positions agree with TRBD1. V shed 3 bases, J shed 8 bases, and the junction held 6 bases outside the gene matches. This CDR3 has 13 residues. The germline V gene has CDR1 DFQATT and CDR2 SNEGSKA (reference sequence). The CDR3 bases are TGCAGTGCTAGCAGGACAGGGCCCGATGAGCAGTTCTTC. Encoded protein: CSASRTGPDEQFF.

The genes are TRBV5-1 and TRBJ2-5, with 12 bases aligning to TRBD2. V shed 4 bases, J shed 2 bases, and the junction held 3 bases outside the gene matches. This CDR3 region has 15 residues. Germline values: CDR1 SGHRS, CDR2 YFSETQ. The CDR3 sequence: CASSAGTSGQETQYF. The CDR3 DNA reads as TGCGCCAGCAGCGCCGGGACTAGCGGGCAAGAGACCCAGTACTTC.

This clonotype came up many times. The chain has TRBV24-1 and TRBJ2-1; 9 bases are a match to TRBD1. The CDR3 loop spans 16 amino acids. Germline trimming cut 5 bases from V and 4 bases from J; bases unmatched to any gene: 8. The germline CDR1 and CDR2 sequences are KGHDR and SFDVKD. In nucleotides, the CDR3 is TGTGCCACCAGTGCCCTGGGACAGGGAGGGTACAATGAGCAGTTCTTC. Translated: CATSALGQGGYNEQFF.

This clonotype has just a few counts. The genes are TRBV11-2 and TRBJ2-5; D possibly uses TRBD1 or TRBD2 (5 bases each). The CDR3 contains 15 residues. Trimming took off 5 bases at V and 1 base at J, with 14 bases between the two ends. In germline, CDR1 is SGHAT, CDR2 FQNNGV. The DNA of the CDR3 is TGTGCCAGCAGCCCGAATAACGGGGCCCAAGAGACCCAGTACTTC. It specifies CASSPNNGAQETQYF.

This clonotype was recorded a few times. The chain couples TRBV20-1 to TRBJ1-1; a possible D gene is TRBD1 (6 bases). This CDR3 contains 15 residues. From germline, CDR1 is DFQATT and CDR2 SNEGSKA (reference sequence). V was pared by 3 bases and J by 1 base, with 15 bases between. In DNA form, the CDR3 reads TGCAGTGCTAGGGACTCCGGGACACAGAACACTGAAGCTTTCTTT. Translation gives CSARDSGTQNTEAFF.

A single count supports this clonotype. V gene TRBV12-3 or TRBV12-4 combines with J gene TRBJ2-1, with 8 positions matching TRBD2. This CDR3 has 14 residues. V shed 3 bases and J 6 bases; nucleotides not matched to a gene: 4. The CDR3 DNA reads as TGTGCCAGCAGTTTGGGGACTAGGAGCAATGAGCAGTTCTTC. Residues: CASSLGTRSNEQFF.

This clonotype was counted a few times. This rearrangement joins TRBV12-3 or TRBV12-4 to TRBJ2-1; the D is unclear. The CDR3 is made up of 12 amino acids. V lost 6 bases, J lost 8 bases, and 11 bases lay in between. The CDR3 DNA reads as TGTGCCAGCAGAGTGGGCCTGGATGAGCAGTTCTTC. This sequence encodes CASRVGLDEQFF.

The table lists this clonotype with a few counts. The chain uses TRBV3-1 and TRBJ2-5; D unresolved. CDR1 and CDR2 from the germline V gene are LGHDT and YNNKEL (reference sequence). This CDR3 is built from 12 residues. With 4 bases removed from V and 4 bases from J, the gap between germline ends came to 7 bases. The CDR3 here is CASSRERETQYF. In nucleotides, the CDR3 is TGTGCCAGCAGCCGAGAGAGAGAGACCCAGTACTTC.

This clonotype was observed a handful of times. The CDR3 nucleotides are TGTGCCAGCAGCTTAGATGCGGGTACCTATGGCTACACCTTC. Translation: CASSLDAGTYGYTF. The chain carries TRBV7-2 and TRBJ1-2; D gene ambiguous. The V gene's germline CDR1 is SGHTA and CDR2 FQGNSA. V was cut by 1 base and J by 4 bases, with 10 bases left in between. The CDR3 consists of 14 residues.

This clonotype was found a few times. This chain uses TRBV12-3 or TRBV12-4 with TRBJ2-7; TRBD1 aligns across 7 bases. There are 15 residues in the CDR3. With 7 bases clipped from V and 2 bases from J, the junction kept 11 bases outside the gene matches. CDR3 bases: TGTGCCAGCAACTGGCAGGGGGTGGCGGCCTACGAGCAGTACTTC. It encodes CASNWQGVAAYEQYF.

This clonotype has at least ten counts. This chain connects TRBV20-1 to TRBJ2-3, with TRBD2 matching over 9 bases. V was clipped by 3 bases and J by 6 bases; unmatched bases: 4. CDR3 length: 13 residues. Germline V gives CDR1 DFQATT, CDR2 SNEGSKA (reference sequence). The CDR3: CSASRREGDTQYF. Written as DNA, the CDR3 is TGCAGTGCTAGTCGGCGGGAGGGGGATACGCAGTATTTT.

The chain links TRBV7-9 to TRBJ2-7; maybe TRBD2 (6 bases). Trimming took off 1 base at V and 1 base at J, with 20 bases between the two ends. The CDR3 runs 18 residues. Looked up from germline, CDR1 is SEHNR and CDR2 is FQNEAQ (reference sequence). The CDR3 sequence is CASSLVTDYSMQSYEQYF. DNA for the CDR3: TGTGCCAGCAGCTTAGTTACGGACTACTCTATGCAATCCTACGAGCAGTACTTC.

In its sample, this clonotype was seen a few times. The V and J genes are TRBV12-3 or TRBV12-4 and TRBJ1-2; perhaps TRBD1 as D (5 bases). Trimming removed 6 bases at V and 4 bases at J, with 9 bases between. The CDR3 has 12 amino acids. The DNA of the CDR3 is TGTGCCAGCAGCCGCGGGGGCTATGGCTACACCTTC. Amino acids: CASSRGGYGYTF.

This clonotype was recorded a few times. The chain combines TRBV4-2 with TRBJ2-5, with D possibly called TRBD1 or TRBD2 (6 bases each). The CDR3 has 15 amino acids. Germline-derived CDR1 and CDR2 are LGHNA and YNFKEQ. Between the trimmed V and J ends, which lost 1 base and 4 bases, there was a span of 13 bases. The CDR3 DNA sequence: TGTGCCAGCAGCCAAGCCTTGGGGGGCGGAGAGACCCAGTACTTC. Its translation: CASSQALGGGETQYF.

The chain uses TRBV7-2 and TRBJ2-3; perhaps TRBD2 as D (6 bases). V was pared by 5 bases and J by 3 bases, with 12 bases between. The CDR3 spans 14 residues. Germline CDR1 SGHTA, CDR2 FQGNSA. The CDR3 region is CASSPYLATDTQYF. The CDR3 DNA follows: TGTGCCAGCAGCCCCTACCTAGCGACAGATACGCAGTATTTT.

The J gene is TRBJ2-7, the V gene TRBV7-2; 9 bases align to TRBD2. Germline assignment: CDR1 SGHTA and CDR2 FQGNSA. The CDR3 is made up of 15 amino acids. The trim removed 5 bases at V and 3 bases at J, leaving 8 bases unmatched. The CDR3: CASSRTSDAFYEQYF. The DNA for the CDR3 is TGTGCCAGCAGCCGGACTAGCGATGCCTTCTACGAGCAGTACTTC.

This clonotype showed up just a few times. The chain joins TRBV9 to TRBJ2-1; no definite D call. This CDR3 is 14 amino acids long. The germline V gene has CDR1 SGDLS and CDR2 YYNGEE. The V end lost 4 bases, the J end lost 4 bases, and 12 bases lay between the germline ends. Written as DNA, the CDR3 is TGTGCCAGCAGCTCCCCGGCGCGGTACAATGAGCAGTTCTTC. Residues: CASSSPARYNEQFF. The full variable domain, with the rest looked up from reference TRBV9 and TRBJ2-1, is DSGVTQTPKHLITATGQRVTLRCSPRSGDLSVYWYQQSLDQGLQFLIQYYNGEERAKGNILERFSAQQFPDLHSELNLSSLELGDSALYFCASSSPARYNEQFFGPGTRLTVL.

The rearrangement uses TRBV7-2 and TRBJ1-3; D might be TRBD1 (6 bases). The CDR3 loop spans 16 amino acids. Trimming removed 3 bases from V and 2 bases from J, with 14 bases in between. CDR1 SGHTA and CDR2 FQGNSA come from the germline V gene. The CDR3 DNA reads TGTGCCAGCAGCTTTGGGCCCAGGGGCCCTGGAAACACCATATATTTT. The encoded protein is CASSFGPRGPGNTIYF.

This clonotype was detected a few times. The chain has TRBV29-1 and TRBJ2-5; 8 nucleotides line up with TRBD2. CDR3 length: 16 residues. Germline-derived CDR1 and CDR2 are SQVTM and ANQGSEA. J gave up 1 base and V 4 bases, and 11 bases lay outside the gene matches. CDR3 residues: CSVGLARWGGQETQYF. The CDR3, as DNA: TGCAGCGTTGGACTAGCGAGGTGGGGGGGCCAAGAGACCCAGTACTTC.

This clonotype has only a few counts. V gene TRBV7-2 combines with J gene TRBJ2-3; the D is unclear. The CDR3 is 13 amino acids. V shed 1 base and J shed 8 bases, with 10 bases lying between them. Germline V gene lookup returns CDR1 SGHTA and CDR2 FQGNSA. CDR3: CASSLGPAGTQYF. The CDR3 bases are TGTGCCAGCAGCTTAGGGCCCGCCGGTACGCAGTATTTT.

This clonotype was seen at least ten times. The chain recombines TRBV29-1 with TRBJ2-3; 7 bases are shared with TRBD2. The V segment lost 4 bases and the J segment 5 bases; nucleotides outside the gene matches: 6. Germline-derived CDR1 and CDR2 are SQVTM and ANQGSEA. CDR3 length: 13 amino acids. DNA of the CDR3: TGCAGCGTTGTAGGGGACTACCGAGATACGCAGTATTTT. Its protein is CSVVGDYRDTQYF.

This clonotype was seen ten or more times. The chain employs TRBV5-1 and TRBJ2-7, with TRBD2 identical over 11 bases. Germline values: CDR1 SGHRS, CDR2 YFSETQ. V shed 4 bases, J shed 4 bases, and the junction held 10 bases outside the gene matches. The CDR3 has 16 residues. CDR3 in amino acids: CASSVTAGTSGYEQYF. The CDR3, as DNA: TGCGCCAGCAGCGTTACCGCCGGGACTAGCGGTTACGAGCAGTACTTC.

This clonotype was observed at least ten times. This chain uses TRBV7-2 with TRBJ2-6; 8 positions agree with TRBD1. Per the germline V gene, CDR1 is SGHTA and CDR2 is FQGNSA. Trimming at V came to 5 bases and at J to 10 bases, leaving 10 bases not matched to a gene. This CDR3 spans 15 amino acids. CDR3 loop: CASSDRTGKENVLTF. CDR3 nucleotide sequence: TGTGCCAGCAGCGACAGGACAGGGAAGGAGAACGTCCTGACTTTC.

This clonotype was seen repeatedly, ten times or more. This chain joins TRBV19 and TRBJ2-7, with TRBD1 matching over 7 bases. Looked up from germline, CDR1 is LNHDA and CDR2 is SQIVND (reference sequence). This CDR3 comprises 14 residues. The ends lost 3 bases at V and 2 bases at J; junction bases unmatched: 4. The CDR3: CASSMVGTAYEQYF. The CDR3 DNA is TGTGCCAGTAGTATGGTGGGGACAGCCTACGAGCAGTACTTC.

This clonotype was observed once. Possible read error: a much larger clone is one base away. The chain combines TRBV19 with TRBJ1-1; maybe TRBD1 (6 bases). CDR1 is LNHDA and CDR2 is SQIVND in the germline V gene (reference sequence). The CDR3 extends over 15 amino acids. CDR3 residues: CASRGLDSSNTGAFF. Written as DNA, the CDR3 is TGTGCCAGTAGAGGATTGGACAGCTCGAACACTGGAGCTTTCTTT. The entire variable domain, with the rest obtained from reference TRBV19 and TRBJ1-1, is as follows: DGGITQSPKYLFRKEGQNVTLSCEQNLNHDAMYWYRQDPGQGLRLIYYSQIVNDFQKGDIAEGYSVSREKKESFPLTVTSAQKNPTAFYLCASRGLDSSNTGAFFGQGTRLTVV.

Comment on this clonotype: A much larger clone lies one base from this, so it may be a read error. The chain has TRBV20-1 and TRBJ2-6; D remains ambiguous. This CDR3 is built from 12 residues. Germline loops: CDR1 DFQATT, CDR2 SNEGSKA (reference sequence). The CDR3 DNA reads TGCGGTGCTTCCGCAACACCCAACGTCCTGACTTTC. Residues: CGASATPNVLTF.

This clonotype was detected only a few times. The genes are TRBV20-1 and TRBJ2-2; 10 positions match TRBD1. The CDR3 is 14 amino acids. Germline trimming cut 6 bases from V and 5 bases from J; bases unmatched to any gene: 6. Germline CDR1 and CDR2: DFQATT and SNEGSKA (reference sequence). The DNA for the CDR3 is TGCAGTGCGGCCAAGGGACAGGGGACCGGGGAGCTGTTTTTT. Amino acids: CSAAKGQGTGELFF.

This clonotype was observed a handful of times. The gene calls are TRBV6-4 and TRBJ2-1, with no clear D. This CDR3 contains 11 residues. Per the germline V gene, CDR1 is MRHNA and CDR2 is SNTAGT. V lost 10 bases and J lost 8, with 12 bases in between. The CDR3 DNA reads TGTGCCACCCGGGTCGGTTATGAGCAGTTCTTC. It codes for CATRVGYEQFF.

The genes are TRBV11-2 and TRBJ2-5, with TRBD2 identical over 9 bases. The V gene end was trimmed by 8 bases and the J gene end by 5 bases; junction bases not matched to a gene: 6. The germline gives CDR1 SGHAT, CDR2 FQNNGV. CDR3 length: 13 residues. DNA for the CDR3: TGTGCCAGCGGTCTAGCGGGATCTGAGACCCAGTACTTC. Protein sequence: CASGLAGSETQYF.